This T cell receptor (beta chain) came from a study of read filtering for tumor transcriptome and immune sequencing. Overall study context: R-ISS stage counts were 8 for I, about 15 for II, 7 for III. After DNase treatment, RNA was made into whole-transcriptome libraries.

This clonotype was seen many times. The CDR3 has 14 residues. V lost 3 bases and J lost 1, with 9 bases in between. Germline V CDR1 and CDR2: MGHDK, SYGVNS. Molecular barcoded adaptors covering alpha/delta and beta/gamma chains were used on about 0.4 ug RNA. Using its own MiXCR run on the reads, TCRdb lists one record per CDR3 protein. This table has around 48,000 distinct CDR3 sequences, approximately 18% appearing once. Material: a population of CD138-negative cells sorted from bone marrow. This receptor was taken from a donor older than 35 with multiple myeloma. V gene TRBV25-1 combines with J gene TRBJ1-1; tentatively, D is TRBD1 (5 bases). The CDR3 DNA reads TGTGCCAGCAGTGAGGGAGGGGCGAACACTGAAGCTTTCTTT. Translation gives CASSEGGANTEAFF.